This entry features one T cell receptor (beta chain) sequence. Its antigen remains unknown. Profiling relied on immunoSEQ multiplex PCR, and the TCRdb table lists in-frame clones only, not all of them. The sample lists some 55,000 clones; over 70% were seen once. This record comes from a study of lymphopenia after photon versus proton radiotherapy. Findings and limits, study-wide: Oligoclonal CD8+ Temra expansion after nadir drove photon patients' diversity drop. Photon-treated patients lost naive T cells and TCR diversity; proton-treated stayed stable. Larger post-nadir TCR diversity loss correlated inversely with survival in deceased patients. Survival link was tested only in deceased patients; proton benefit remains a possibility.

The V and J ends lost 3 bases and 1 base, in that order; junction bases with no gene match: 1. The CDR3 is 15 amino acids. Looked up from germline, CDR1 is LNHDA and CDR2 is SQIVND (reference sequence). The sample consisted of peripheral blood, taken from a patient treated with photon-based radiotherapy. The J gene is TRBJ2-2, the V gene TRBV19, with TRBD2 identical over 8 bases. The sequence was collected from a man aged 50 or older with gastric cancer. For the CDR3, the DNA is TGTGCCAGTAGTATGCGGGAGGTGAACACCGGGGAGCTGTTTTTT. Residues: CASSMREVNTGELFF.